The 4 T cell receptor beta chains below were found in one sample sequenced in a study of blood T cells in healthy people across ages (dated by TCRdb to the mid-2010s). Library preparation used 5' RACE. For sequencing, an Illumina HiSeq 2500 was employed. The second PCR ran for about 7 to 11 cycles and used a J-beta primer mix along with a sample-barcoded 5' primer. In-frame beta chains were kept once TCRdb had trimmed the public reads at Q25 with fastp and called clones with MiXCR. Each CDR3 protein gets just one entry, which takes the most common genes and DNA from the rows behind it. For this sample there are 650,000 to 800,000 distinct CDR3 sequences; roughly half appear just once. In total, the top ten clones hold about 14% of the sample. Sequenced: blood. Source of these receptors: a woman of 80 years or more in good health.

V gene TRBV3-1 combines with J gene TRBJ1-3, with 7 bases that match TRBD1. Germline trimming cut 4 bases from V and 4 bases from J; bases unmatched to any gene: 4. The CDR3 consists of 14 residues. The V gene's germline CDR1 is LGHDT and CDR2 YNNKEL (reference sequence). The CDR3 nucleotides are TGTGCCAGCAGCCTCGGGACAGACGGAAACACCATATATTTT. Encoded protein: CASSLGTDGNTIYF.

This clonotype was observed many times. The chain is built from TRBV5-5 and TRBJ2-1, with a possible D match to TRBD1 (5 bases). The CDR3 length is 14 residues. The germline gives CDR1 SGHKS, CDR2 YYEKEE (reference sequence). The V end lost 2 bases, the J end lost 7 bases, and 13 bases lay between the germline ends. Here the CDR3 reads CASSLWEAGNEQFF. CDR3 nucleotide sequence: TGTGCCAGCAGCTTATGGGAAGCAGGGAATGAGCAGTTCTTC.

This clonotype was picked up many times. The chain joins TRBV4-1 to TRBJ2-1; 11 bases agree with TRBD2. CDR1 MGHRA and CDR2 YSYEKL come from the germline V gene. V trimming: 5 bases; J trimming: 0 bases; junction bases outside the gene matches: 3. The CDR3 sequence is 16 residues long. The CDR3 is CASSRGTSGSYNEQFF. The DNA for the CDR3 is TGCGCCAGCAGCAGAGGGACTAGCGGCTCCTACAATGAGCAGTTCTTC.

The CDR3 is CASSQDPGRDGYTF. The CDR3 DNA reads as TGCGCCAGCAGCCAAGACCCAGGGCGGGATGGCTACACCTTC. V is TRBV4-1 and J is TRBJ1-2; D perhaps matches TRBD1 (5 bases). V gave up 0 bases and J gave up 6 bases, with 11 bases separating them. CDR1 is MGHRA, CDR2 YSYEKL, per germline. This CDR3 comprises 14 residues.